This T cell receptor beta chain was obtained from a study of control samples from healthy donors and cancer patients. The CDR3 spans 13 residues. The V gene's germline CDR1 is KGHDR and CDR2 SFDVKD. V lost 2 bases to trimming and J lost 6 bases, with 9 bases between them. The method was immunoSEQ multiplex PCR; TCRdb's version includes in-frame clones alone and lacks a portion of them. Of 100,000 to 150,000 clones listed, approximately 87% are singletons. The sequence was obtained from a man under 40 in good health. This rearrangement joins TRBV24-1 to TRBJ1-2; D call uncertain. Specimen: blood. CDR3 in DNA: TGTGCCACCAGTGATTCTGGGCGGAATGGCTACACCTTC. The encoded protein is CATSDSGRNGYTF.